This TCR beta chain was captured in a study of T cell responses to AZD1222 COVID-19 vaccine. The germline V gene encodes CDR1 KGHSH and CDR2 LQKENI. The ends were cut back, 3 bases at V and 11 bases at J, with 16 bases in the middle. This CDR3 has 13 residues. Profiling relied on immunoSEQ multiplex PCR, and the TCRdb table lists in-frame clones only, not all of them. The sample records over 85,000 clones, less than 90% being singletons. This clone has only one observation. The material sequenced was peripheral blood, taken on day 0 of AZD1222 vaccination. The chain couples TRBV18 to TRBJ1-1; D unclear. The TCR was taken from an adult in good health. CDR3 in amino acids: CASSPPTVGDAFF. In DNA, the CDR3 is TGTGCCAGCTCACCCCCCACCGTCGGGGATGCTTTCTTT.